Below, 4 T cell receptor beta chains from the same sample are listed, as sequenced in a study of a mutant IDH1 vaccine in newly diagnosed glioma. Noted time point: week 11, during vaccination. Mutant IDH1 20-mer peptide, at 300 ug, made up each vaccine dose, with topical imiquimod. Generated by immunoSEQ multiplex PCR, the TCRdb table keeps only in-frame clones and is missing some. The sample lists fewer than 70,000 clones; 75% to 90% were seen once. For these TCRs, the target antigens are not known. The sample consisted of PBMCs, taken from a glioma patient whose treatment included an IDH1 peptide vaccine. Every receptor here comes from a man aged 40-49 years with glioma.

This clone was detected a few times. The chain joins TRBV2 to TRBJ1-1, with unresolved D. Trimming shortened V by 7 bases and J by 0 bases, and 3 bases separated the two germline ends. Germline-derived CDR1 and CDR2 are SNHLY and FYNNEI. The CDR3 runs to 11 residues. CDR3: CASTVNTEAFF. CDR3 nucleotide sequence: TGTGCCAGCACCGTGAACACTGAAGCTTTCTTT. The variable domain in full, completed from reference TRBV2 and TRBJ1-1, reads EPEVTQTPSHQVTQMGQEVILRCVPISNHLYFYWYRQILGQKVEFLVSFYNNEISEKSEIFDDQFSVERPDGSNFTLKIRSTKLEDSAMYFCASTVNTEAFFGQGTRLTVV.

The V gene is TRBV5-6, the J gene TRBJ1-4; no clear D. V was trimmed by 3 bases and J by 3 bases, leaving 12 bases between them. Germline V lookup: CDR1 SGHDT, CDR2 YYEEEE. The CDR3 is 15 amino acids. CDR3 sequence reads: CASSSTDRANEKLFF. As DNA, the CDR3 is TGTGCCAGCAGCTCGACGGACCGGGCTAATGAAAAACTGTTTTTT.

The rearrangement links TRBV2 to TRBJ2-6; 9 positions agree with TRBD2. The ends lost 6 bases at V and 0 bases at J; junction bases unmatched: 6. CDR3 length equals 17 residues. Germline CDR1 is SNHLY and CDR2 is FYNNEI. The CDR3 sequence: CASRSSGRSSGANVLTF. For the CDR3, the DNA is TGTGCCAGCAGGTCAAGCGGGAGGAGCTCTGGGGCCAACGTCCTGACTTTC.

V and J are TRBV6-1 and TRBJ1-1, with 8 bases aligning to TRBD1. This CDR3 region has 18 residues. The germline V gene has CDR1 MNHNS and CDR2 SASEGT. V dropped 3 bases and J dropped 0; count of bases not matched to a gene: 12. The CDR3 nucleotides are TGTGCCAGCAGTGAGGATGGACAGGGAACATGGTTGAACACTGAAGCTTTCTTT. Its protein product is CASSEDGQGTWLNTEAFF.